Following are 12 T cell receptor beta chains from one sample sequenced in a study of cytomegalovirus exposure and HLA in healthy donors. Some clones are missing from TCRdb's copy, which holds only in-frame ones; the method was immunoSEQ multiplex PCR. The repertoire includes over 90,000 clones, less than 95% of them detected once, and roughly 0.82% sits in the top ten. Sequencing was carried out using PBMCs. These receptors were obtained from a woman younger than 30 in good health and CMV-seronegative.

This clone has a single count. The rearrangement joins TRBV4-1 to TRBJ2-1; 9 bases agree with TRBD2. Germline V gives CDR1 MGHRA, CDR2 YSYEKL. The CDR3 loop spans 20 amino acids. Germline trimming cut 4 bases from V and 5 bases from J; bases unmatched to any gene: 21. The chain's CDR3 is CASSPQLIVSHSGGNNEQFF. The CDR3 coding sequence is TGCGCCAGCAGCCCCCAACTCATTGTTTCCCATAGCGGGGGAAACAATGAGCAGTTCTTC.

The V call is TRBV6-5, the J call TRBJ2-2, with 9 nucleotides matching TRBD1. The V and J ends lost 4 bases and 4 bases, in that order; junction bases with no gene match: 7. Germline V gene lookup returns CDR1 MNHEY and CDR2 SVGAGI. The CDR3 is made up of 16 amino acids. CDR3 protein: CASSSEDRGATGELFF. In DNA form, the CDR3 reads TGTGCCAGCAGTTCGGAAGACAGGGGGGCCACCGGGGAGCTGTTTTTT.

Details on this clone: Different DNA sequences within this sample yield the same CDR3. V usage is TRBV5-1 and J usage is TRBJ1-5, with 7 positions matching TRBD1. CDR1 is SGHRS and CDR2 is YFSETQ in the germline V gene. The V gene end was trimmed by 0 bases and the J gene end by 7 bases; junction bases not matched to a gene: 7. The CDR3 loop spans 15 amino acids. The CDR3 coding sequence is TGCGCCAGCAGCTTGGAAGGGGGCGCCGGGCAGCCCCAGCATTTT. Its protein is CASSLEGGAGQPQHF.

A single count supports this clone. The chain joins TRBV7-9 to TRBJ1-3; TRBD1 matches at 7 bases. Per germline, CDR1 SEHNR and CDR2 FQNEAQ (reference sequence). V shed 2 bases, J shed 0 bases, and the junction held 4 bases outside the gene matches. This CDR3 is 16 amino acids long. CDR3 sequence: CASSLRGTASGNTIYF. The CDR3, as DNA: TGTGCCAGCAGCTTAAGAGGGACAGCCTCTGGAAACACCATATATTTT.

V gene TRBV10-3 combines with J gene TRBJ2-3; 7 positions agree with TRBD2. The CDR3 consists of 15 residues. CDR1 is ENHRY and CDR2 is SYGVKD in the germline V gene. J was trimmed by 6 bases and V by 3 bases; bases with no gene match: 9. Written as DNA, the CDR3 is TGTGCCATCAGTGATCCCCGGACTAGGTCCGATACGCAGTATTTT. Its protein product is CAISDPRTRSDTQYF.

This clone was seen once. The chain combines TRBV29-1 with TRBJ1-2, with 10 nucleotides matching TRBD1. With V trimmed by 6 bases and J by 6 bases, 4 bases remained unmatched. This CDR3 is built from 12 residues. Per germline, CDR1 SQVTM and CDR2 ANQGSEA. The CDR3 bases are TGCAGCGTGCTCGGACAGGGGGATGGCTACACCTTC. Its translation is CSVLGQGDGYTF.

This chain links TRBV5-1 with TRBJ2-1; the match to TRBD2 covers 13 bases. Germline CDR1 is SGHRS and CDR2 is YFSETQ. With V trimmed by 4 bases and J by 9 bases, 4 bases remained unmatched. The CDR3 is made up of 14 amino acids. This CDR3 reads CASSRTSGGGEQFF. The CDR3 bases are TGCGCCAGCAGCAGGACTAGCGGGGGTGGTGAGCAGTTCTTC.

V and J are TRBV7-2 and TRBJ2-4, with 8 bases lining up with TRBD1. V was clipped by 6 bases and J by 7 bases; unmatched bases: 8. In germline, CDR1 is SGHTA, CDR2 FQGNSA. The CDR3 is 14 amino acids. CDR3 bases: TGTGCCAGCAGTAATCAAGGGACAGGCAACATTCAGTACTTC. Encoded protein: CASSNQGTGNIQYF.

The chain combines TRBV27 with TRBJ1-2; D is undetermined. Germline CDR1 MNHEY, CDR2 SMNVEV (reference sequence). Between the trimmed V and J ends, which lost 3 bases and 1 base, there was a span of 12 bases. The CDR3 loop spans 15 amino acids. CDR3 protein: CASSFMSDINYGYTF. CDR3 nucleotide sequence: TGTGCCAGCAGTTTTATGTCAGACATTAACTATGGCTACACCTTC.

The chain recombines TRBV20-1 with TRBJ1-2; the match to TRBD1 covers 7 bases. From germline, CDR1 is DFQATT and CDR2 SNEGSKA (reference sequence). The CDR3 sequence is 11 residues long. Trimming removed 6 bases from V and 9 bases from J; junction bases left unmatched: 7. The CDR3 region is CSAPGGHSYTF. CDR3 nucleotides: TGCAGTGCCCCAGGGGGTCACAGCTACACCTTC.

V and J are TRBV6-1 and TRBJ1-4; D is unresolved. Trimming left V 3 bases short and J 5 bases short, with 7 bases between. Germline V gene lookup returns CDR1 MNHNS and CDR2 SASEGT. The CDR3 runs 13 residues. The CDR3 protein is CASSEPGNEKLFF. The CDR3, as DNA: TGTGCCAGCAGTGAGCCGGGAAATGAAAAACTGTTTTTT.

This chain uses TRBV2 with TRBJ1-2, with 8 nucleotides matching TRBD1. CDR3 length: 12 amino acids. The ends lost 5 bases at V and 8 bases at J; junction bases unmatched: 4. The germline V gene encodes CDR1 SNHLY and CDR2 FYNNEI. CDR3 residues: CASSPSGGGYTF. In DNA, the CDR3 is TGTGCCAGCAGTCCTTCAGGGGGCGGCTACACCTTC.